Sequencing of this T cell receptor beta chain was carried out in a study of T-cell reconstitution after alpha-beta-depleted transplantation in children. CDR3 length: 20 amino acids. Trimming removed 6 bases from V and 4 bases from J, with 31 bases in between. From germline, CDR1 is MDHEN and CDR2 SYDVKM. During its preparation, the TCRbeta library received unique molecular identifiers. MiXCR, applied by TCRdb to the PCR reads, yields one record per CDR3 protein. Of about 230,000 distinct CDR3 sequences in the sample, about 12% are singletons; the top ten hold approximately 2.9%. This clonotype was picked up many times.

This TCR came from a human donor who donated a stem cell graft to a child with acute lymphoblastic leukemia. The sample consisted of PBMCs from the stem cell graft donor, taken from the stem cell graft. The chain recombines TRBV28 with TRBJ2-1, with unresolved D. The CDR3 nucleotides are TGTGCCAGCAGCCCGATCCTTCTGTTGTCGCCCGATCAGGAATACAATGAGCAGTTCTTC. Translation: CASSPILLLSPDQEYNEQFF. Based on the CDR3 plus reference TRBV28 and TRBJ2-1, the full variable domain is DVKVTQSSRYLVKRTGEKVFLECVQDMDHENMFWYRQDPGLGLRLIYFSYDVKMKEKGDIPEGYSVSREKKERFSLILESASTNQTSMYLCASSPILLLSPDQEYNEQFFGPGTRLTVL.